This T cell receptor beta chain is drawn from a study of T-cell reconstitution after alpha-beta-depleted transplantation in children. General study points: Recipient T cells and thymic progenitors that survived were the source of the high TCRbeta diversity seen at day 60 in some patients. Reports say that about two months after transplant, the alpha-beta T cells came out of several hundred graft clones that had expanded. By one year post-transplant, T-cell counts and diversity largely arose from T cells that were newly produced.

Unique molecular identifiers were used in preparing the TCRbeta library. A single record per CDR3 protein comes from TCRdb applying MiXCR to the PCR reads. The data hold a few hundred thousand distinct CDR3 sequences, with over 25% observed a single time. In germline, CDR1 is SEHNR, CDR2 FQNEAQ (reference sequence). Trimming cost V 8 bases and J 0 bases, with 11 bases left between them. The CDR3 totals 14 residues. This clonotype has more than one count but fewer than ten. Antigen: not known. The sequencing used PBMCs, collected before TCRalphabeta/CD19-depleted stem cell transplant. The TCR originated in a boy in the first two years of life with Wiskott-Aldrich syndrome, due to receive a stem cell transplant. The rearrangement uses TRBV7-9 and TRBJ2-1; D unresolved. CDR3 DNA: TGTGCCAGCGACGGACGGAGCTCCTACAATGAGCAGTTCTTC. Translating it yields CASDGRSSYNEQFF.